Listed below are T cell receptor beta chains from one sample, sequenced in a study of CD8 T cells in ankylosing spondylitis. TCRdb called the 5' RACE reads again in MiXCR, with one record for every CDR3 protein. This table has under 450,000 distinct CDR3 sequences, 17% appearing once. Sequenced input: blood, either unsorted or a sorted T cell fraction (not recorded which). Receptors were obtained from a male donor with ankylosing spondylitis. CDR3s include the opening cysteine and the closing phenylalanine or tryptophan. The D gene is left open where the match is weak. Clone size is shown for a subset of rows, as once, few, many or a class of expanded clone.

TRBV12-3/TRBV12-4	few	TRBD1	TRBJ1-2	TGTGCCAGCAGTGGGACAGTGGGCGGCTACACCTTC	CASSGTVGGYTF
TRBV2	NA	TRBD2	TRBJ2-2	TGTGCCAGCAGTGGGGGACTAGCGGGTGGGGAGCTGTTTTTT	CASSGGLAGGELFF
TRBV5-5	NA	NA	TRBJ1-4	TGTGCCAGCAGCGACCGGACAACTAATGAAAAACTGTTTTTT	CASSDRTTNEKLFF
TRBV3-1	NA	NA	TRBJ1-3	TGTGCCAGCAGGCCTGACAGGATGGAAAACACCATATATTTT	CASRPDRMENTIYF
TRBV7-2	many	NA	TRBJ1-1	TGTGCCAGCAGCTTATCGGTAGCCGTGACTGAAGCTTTCTTT	CASSLSVAVTEAFF
TRBV3-1	NA	NA	TRBJ1-2	TGTGCCAGCAGCCAGTTGCGAGACTATGGCTACACCTTC	CASSQLRDYGYTF
TRBV7-9	few	TRBD1	TRBJ1-1	TGTGCCAGCAGCACCGGACAGGGCGCGAACACTGAAGCTTTCTTT	CASSTGQGANTEAFF
TRBV7-8	few	TRBD1	TRBJ1-6	TGTGCCAGCAGCTTAGCGCTGAACAGGGGACGGTCCTATAATTCACCCCTCCACTTT	CASSLALNRGRSYNSPLHF
TRBV6-1	few	NA	TRBJ2-3	TGTGCCAGCAGCCGATTCGTAGGAAGGGAAACAGATACGCAGTATTTT	CASSRFVGRETDTQYF
TRBV27	NA	TRBD1	TRBJ2-1	TGTGCCAGCAACCCGACAGGGTTCCCCCGACATGAGCAGTTCTTC	CASNPTGFPRHEQFF
TRBV30	many	NA	TRBJ2-1	TGTGCCTTCGGCAGGGGCAATGAGCAGTTCTTC	CAFGRGNEQFF
TRBV6-5	NA	TRBD1	TRBJ2-5	TGTGCCAGCAGTTTCGACAGGGGGCTGGAGACCCAGTACTTC	CASSFDRGLETQYF
TRBV4-1	few	NA	TRBJ1-5	TGCGCCAGCAGCCAAGTTACAGCCTATAGCAATCAGCCCCAGCATTTT	CASSQVTAYSNQPQHF
TRBV7-2	few	NA	TRBJ1-1	TGTGCCAGCAGCTACGAGGTTGCTGAAGCTTTCTTT	CASSYEVAEAFF
TRBV7-2	few	NA	TRBJ2-4	TGTGCCAGCAGCTTAGACGGGGGCGAAAACATTCAGTACTTC	CASSLDGGENIQYF
TRBV11-2	NA	NA	TRBJ2-1	TGTGCCAGCAGCCCCACGAGGCATGAGCAGTTCTTC	CASSPTRHEQFF
TRBV3-1	NA	NA	TRBJ1-1	TGTGCCAGCAGCCTTAGACTCTCGAAGGGACACACTGAAGCTTTCTTT	CASSLRLSKGHTEAFF
TRBV19	NA	NA	TRBJ2-1	TGTGCCAGTAGAGTGGGAGCTTACAATGAGCAGTTCTTC	CASRVGAYNEQFF
TRBV16	NA	NA	TRBJ2-3	TGTGCCAGCAGCCAATCGGTTTCCACTAGCACAGATACGCAGTATTTT	CASSQSVSTSTDTQYF
TRBV7-8	few	TRBD1	TRBJ2-2	TGTGCCAGCAGCTTCACCGGGGACAGGGGGCTTTACGGGGAGCTGTTTTTT	CASSFTGDRGLYGELFF
TRBV7-8	few	TRBD1	TRBJ1-5	TGTGCCAGCAGCCCTAGACAGGGCGGTCAGCCCCAGCATTTT	CASSPRQGGQPQHF
TRBV5-1	few	TRBD2	TRBJ2-7	TGCGCCAGCAGCTTACCGGGACTAGCGGGAGAAGGTGAGCAGTACTTC	CASSLPGLAGEGEQYF
TRBV6-1	few	NA	TRBJ2-4	TGTGCCAGCATGGAGGGAGGCTTAGCCAAAAACATTCAGTACTTC	CASMEGGLAKNIQYF
TRBV4-3	once	NA	TRBJ2-3	TGCGCCAGCAGCCAAGAGTTCACAGATACGCAGTATTTT	CASSQEFTDTQYF
TRBV10-3	NA	TRBD1	TRBJ2-7	TGTGCCATCTCCCGCCCGGGACAGCTCTACGAGCTGTACTTC	CAISRPGQLYELYF
TRBV20-1	once	NA	TRBJ2-7	TGCAGTGTACCAGGGGCAGCCCCCCCCTACGAGCAGTACTTC	CSVPGAAPPYEQYF
TRBV20-1	few	NA	TRBJ1-5	TGCAGTGCCTACCCCGGTGGCGATCAGCCCCAGCATTTT	CSAYPGGDQPQHF
TRBV6-1	few	TRBD1	TRBJ2-1	TGTGCCAGCAGTGACACCGGGACAGGGGTGAATGAGCAGTTCTTC	CASSDTGTGVNEQFF
TRBV11-2	NA	TRBD1	TRBJ1-4	TGTGCCAGCAGCCCCAGGGGGACACCGGGTGGAACTAATGAAAAACTGTTTTTT	CASSPRGTPGGTNEKLFF
TRBV12-3/TRBV12-4	many	NA	TRBJ1-2	TGTGCCAGCAGTCCAGGGAGGGCCAATGGCTACACCTTC	CASSPGRANGYTF
TRBV29-1	few	TRBD2	TRBJ2-1	TGCAGCGTGGGACTAGCGGGGAGCAATGAGCAGTTCTTC	CSVGLAGSNEQFF
TRBV2	few	NA	TRBJ1-5	TGTGCCAGCCGTCAGGGTTCCACGTTTTTACAGCATTTT	CASRQGSTFLQHF
TRBV20-1	NA	TRBD1	TRBJ2-1	TGCAGTGCTCGGAGGTCCGCGGGACAGGGGAGGAATGAGCAGTTCTTC	CSARRSAGQGRNEQFF
TRBV12-3/TRBV12-4	few	TRBD1	TRBJ2-7	TGTGCCAGCAGCCCCGGGACAGGGAAAAGCTCCTACGAGCAGTACTTC	CASSPGTGKSSYEQYF
TRBV29-1	few	NA	TRBJ1-1	TGCAGCGTCGCTCAGGGAACTGAAGCTTTCTTT	CSVAQGTEAFF
TRBV12-3/TRBV12-4	few	NA	TRBJ1-5	TGTGCCAGCAGCCGAGGGGCCCCAGGTCAGCCCCAGCATTTT	CASSRGAPGQPQHF
TRBV6-1	NA	TRBD2	TRBJ2-3	TGTGCCAGCAGTGTGGCGGGAGGTTCAGATACGCAGTATTTT	CASSVAGGSDTQYF
TRBV12-3/TRBV12-4	NA	NA	TRBJ1-5	TGTGCCAGCAGCGACGAGATTTATAGCAATCAGCCCCAGCATTTT	CASSDEIYSNQPQHF
TRBV6-1	few	NA	TRBJ1-2	TGTGCCAGCAGTGGCACCCCCCGGGGGCTGGGCTACACCTTC	CASSGTPRGLGYTF
TRBV9	few	TRBD2	TRBJ2-1	TGTGCCAGCAGCGGACTAGCGGAATTCAGCTCCTACAATGAGCAGTTCTTC	CASSGLAEFSSYNEQFF
TRBV3-1	NA	TRBD1	TRBJ1-5	TGTGCCAGCAGTACGACGGGACAGTTCAATCAGCCCCAGCATTTT	CASSTTGQFNQPQHF
TRBV7-8	few	NA	TRBJ2-6	TGTGCCAGCAGCTTCGGACCGACCTCTGGGGCCAACGTCCTGACTTTC	CASSFGPTSGANVLTF
TRBV2	NA	TRBD2	TRBJ2-3	TGTGCCAGCAGCGCGCGAGCGGGGGGGTTGTCAGATACGCAGTATTTT	CASSARAGGLSDTQYF
TRBV7-9	NA	NA	TRBJ1-1	TGTGCCAGCAGCCGGGGGGGCTGGGAGGAAGCTTTCTTT	CASSRGGWEEAFF
TRBV5-1	NA	NA	TRBJ1-1	TGCGCCAGCAGCTTGGGGGTCTCGAGCGACACTGAAGCTTTCTTT	CASSLGVSSDTEAFF
TRBV6-5	few	TRBD1	TRBJ1-2	TGTGCCAGCAGTTACTTCGGGACAGCTAACTATGGCTACACCTTC	CASSYFGTANYGYTF
TRBV20-1	NA	NA	TRBJ2-1	TGCAGTGCTAGTTCTGGGGTTTCCTACAATGAGCAGTTCTTC	CSASSGVSYNEQFF
TRBV4-2	NA	NA	TRBJ2-1	TGTGCCAGCAGCCAAGGGAGTAACAGGGACGATGAGCAGTTCTTC	CASSQGSNRDDEQFF
TRBV10-3	few	NA	TRBJ1-1	TGTGCCATCAGTGGGGGGGCATGGGGCGTCACTGAAGCTTTCTTT	CAISGGAWGVTEAFF
TRBV4-3	few	NA	TRBJ1-1	TGCGCCAGCAGCCTAGCCGCGGGGACCGCTGAAGCTTTCTTT	CASSLAAGTAEAFF
TRBV12-3/TRBV12-4	few	NA	TRBJ1-3	TGTGCCAGCAGGAAAGGGGGTGGAAACACCATATATTTT	CASRKGGGNTIYF
TRBV9	once	NA	TRBJ2-1	TGTGCCAGCAGCGTAGGACCGTGGGGGGGCGATGAGCAGTTCTTC	CASSVGPWGGDEQFF
TRBV18	few	NA	TRBJ2-5	TGTGCCAGCTCACCACCAGCGATGTCACAAGAGACCCAGTACTTC	CASSPPAMSQETQYF
TRBV12-5	few	NA	TRBJ2-1	TGTGCTAGTGGTTTGGTGTCCGAGCAGTTCTTC	CASGLVSEQFF
TRBV9	NA	TRBD1	TRBJ2-1	TGTGCCAGCAACACAGGGGGCCTCTCCTACAATGAGCAGTTCTTC	CASNTGGLSYNEQFF